Listed below are T cell receptor beta chains from one sample, sequenced in a study of T cell responses to AZD1222 COVID-19 vaccine. Libraries were prepared by immunoSEQ multiplex PCR; TCRdb keeps only in-frame clonotypes and omits some of them. The data contain about 130,000 clones, 84% of them singletons. Sequenced here: peripheral blood, sampled on day 0 of AZD1222 vaccination. Every receptor here comes from an adult in good health. CDR3s include the opening cysteine and the closing phenylalanine or tryptophan. D genes are given only for firm matches. The size of a clone is reported for some rows only, either as once, few or many, or as a class for expanded clones.

>TRBJ2-7|.|TRBV7-2|.
CASSPGDWQYEQYF
TGTGCCAGCAGCCCTGGGGACTGGCAATACGAGCAGTACTTC
>TRBJ2-6|.|TRBV28|.
CASSPRSGANVLTF
TGTGCCAGCAGTCCCCGTTCTGGGGCCAACGTCCTGACTTTC
>TRBJ1-2|few|TRBV25-1|.
CASSESASHQRGYTF
TGTGCCAGCAGTGAATCGGCCAGCCACCAAAGAGGCTACACCTTC
>TRBJ1-1|.|TRBV19|TRBD1
CASSTGTGPRTDTEAFF
TGTGCCAGTAGTACCGGGACAGGGCCCCGCACGGACACTGAAGCTTTCTTT
>TRBJ2-2|.|TRBV19|.
CASSILRDTGELFF
TGTGCCAGTAGTATCCTCAGGGATACCGGGGAGCTGTTTTTT
>TRBJ1-1|.|TRBV5-1|TRBD1
CASSHGQGATEAFF
TGCGCCAGCAGCCATGGACAGGGAGCTACTGAAGCTTTCTTT
>TRBJ1-5|once|TRBV23-1|.
CASSGLVDRTIGNQPQHF
TGCGCCAGCTCCGGTTTGGTCGACAGAACTATAGGGAATCAGCCCCAGCATTTT
>TRBJ1-5|.|TRBV9|TRBD1
CASSATGGINQPQHF
TGTGCCAGCAGCGCGACAGGGGGAATCAATCAGCCCCAGCATTTT
>TRBJ1-1|.|TRBV30|.
CASRAGRSSAFF
TGTGCCTCCCGGGCGGGACGTTCGTCAGCTTTCTTT
>TRBJ1-5|.|TRBV9|.
CASSVGGRDQPQHF
TGTGCCAGCAGCGTAGGGGGCCGCGATCAGCCCCAGCATTTT
>TRBJ2-1|once|TRBV5-1|.
CASSTTGDSSYNEQFF
TGCGCCAGCAGCACCACGGGGGACAGCTCCTACAATGAGCAGTTCTTC
>TRBJ1-5|.|TRBV6-2/TRBV6-3|.
CASSYSGTNRNQPQHF
TGTGCCAGCAGTTATTCAGGGACTAATCGCAATCAGCCCCAGCATTTT
>TRBJ1-1|.|TRBV11-1|.
CASSFSNTEAFF
TGTGCCAGCAGCTTTTCGAACACTGAAGCTTTCTTT
>TRBJ1-2|.|TRBV28|.
CASSPNQGSSTF
TGTGCCAGCAGTCCCAACCAGGGATCCTCCACCTTC
>TRBJ1-1|once|TRBV5-1|.
CASRVGGGTEAFF
TGCGCCAGCAGGGTTGGTGGGGGGACTGAAGCTTTCTTT
>TRBJ2-2|.|TRBV5-1|.
CASSLEGRYTGELFF
TGCGCCAGCAGCTTGGAGGGCCGATACACCGGGGAGCTGTTTTTT
>TRBJ2-7|.|TRBV18|.
CASSPNRDVYEQYF
TGTGCCAGCTCACCGAACCGGGACGTCTACGAGCAGTACTTC
>TRBJ2-3|.|TRBV28|TRBD2
CASSLRRGGFTDTQYF
TGTGCCAGCAGTTTAAGGCGGGGGGGCTTCACAGATACGCAGTATTTT
>TRBJ1-2|.|TRBV6-7|TRBD1
CASTEQGGVNYGYTF
TGTGCCAGCACGGAACAGGGGGGGGTTAACTATGGCTACACCTTC
>TRBJ1-1|.|TRBV5-1|TRBD1
CASSLGGGRGTEAFF
TGCGCCAGCAGCTTGGGAGGGGGCAGGGGCACTGAAGCTTTCTTT
>TRBJ2-1|.|TRBV5-1|TRBD2
CASSGTLAGGPRSYNEQFF
TGCGCCAGCAGCGGAACCCTAGCGGGGGGGCCGAGGTCCTACAATGAGCAGTTCTTC
>TRBJ2-7|.|TRBV7-8|.
CASSLIKSRYEQYF
TGTGCCAGCAGCTTAATCAAGTCTCGTTACGAGCAGTACTTC